A selection of T cell receptor beta chains follows, all from one sample in a study of T cell repertoires in cytomegalovirus infection. TCRdb called the reads again in MiXCR, with one record for every CDR3 protein. The sample contains around 350,000 distinct CDR3 sequences, roughly 20% of which appear only once. Sequenced sample: PBMCs. The receptors were gathered from a human donor in good health (CMV status not recorded). Some clones in this sample may be carry-over from other donors' samples. CDR3s include the opening cysteine and the closing phenylalanine or tryptophan. D genes are given only for firm matches. The size field is filled for only some rows; it gives once, few, many or a size class.

j_gene | abundance | v_gene | d_gene | CDR3aa | CDR3nt
TRBJ2-1 | many | TRBV7-2 | TRBD2 | CASSSSSGVSMNEQFF | TGTGCCAGCAGCTCCTCTAGCGGGGTGAGCATGAATGAGCAGTTCTTC
TRBJ2-7 | - | TRBV27 | - | CASSYGNEQYF | TGTGCCAGCAGTTACGGCAACGAGCAGTACTTC
TRBJ2-1 | many | TRBV7-2 | - | CASSASHPVSYNEQFF | TGTGCCAGCAGCGCGTCTCATCCAGTCTCCTACAATGAGCAGTTCTTC
TRBJ1-1 | many | TRBV11-2 | TRBD1 | CASSLGTFTGGTEAFF | TGTGCCAGCAGCTTAGGGACTTTCACAGGGGGAACTGAAGCTTTCTTT
TRBJ2-1 | many | TRBV7-2 | TRBD2 | CASGGRMNNEQFF | TGTGCCAGCGGCGGGAGGATGAACAATGAGCAGTTCTTC
TRBJ2-3 | - | TRBV9 | - | CASSVGVDTQYF | TGTGCCAGCAGCGTAGGAGTGGACACGCAGTATTTT
TRBJ2-1 | - | TRBV20-1 | TRBD2 | CSAELAGAIEQFF | TGCAGTGCTGAGCTAGCGGGAGCTATTGAGCAGTTCTTC
TRBJ1-5 | - | TRBV5-1 | - | CASSLEGLDQPQHF | TGCGCCAGCAGCCTTGAGGGTTTGGATCAGCCCCAGCATTTT
TRBJ1-4 | few | TRBV12-3/TRBV12-4 | - | CAIRKSGEKLFF | TGTGCCATCCGTAAGTCGGGTGAAAAACTGTTTTTT
TRBJ2-2 | - | TRBV5-1 | TRBD1 | CASSSRTGHTNTGELFF | TGCGCCAGCAGCTCCAGGACAGGACATACGAACACCGGGGAGCTGTTTTTT
TRBJ2-6 | few | TRBV18 | - | CASSPNSGSGANVLTF | TGTGCCAGCTCACCAAATTCCGGATCCGGGGCCAACGTCCTGACTTTC
TRBJ2-1 | - | TRBV12-3/TRBV12-4 | TRBD2 | CASSLSGGPHNEQFF | TGTGCCAGCAGTCTTAGCGGGGGGCCCCACAATGAGCAGTTCTTC
TRBJ2-1 | many | TRBV7-8 | - | CASSQLPGLSYNEQFF | TGTGCCAGCAGCCAGTTACCGGGGCTAAGTTACAATGAGCAGTTCTTC
TRBJ2-1 | many | TRBV12-3/TRBV12-4 | - | CASSRDTLGNEQFF | TGTGCCAGCAGCAGGGACACTTTGGGCAATGAGCAGTTCTTC
TRBJ1-2 | few | TRBV4-1 | - | CASSPPTLGGYTF | TGCGCCAGCAGCCCTCCGACCCTTGGTGGCTACACCTTC
TRBJ2-5 | few | TRBV7-8 | - | CASSPTAQSGETQYF | TGTGCCAGCAGCCCTACCGCACAATCAGGGGAGACCCAGTACTTC
TRBJ2-1 | many | TRBV2 | TRBD1 | CASRFDRAYNEQFF | TGTGCCAGCAGATTCGACAGGGCCTACAATGAGCAGTTCTTC
TRBJ2-1 | few | TRBV20-1 | - | CSARGRTPRSNEQFF | TGCAGTGCTAGAGGGAGGACTCCCAGGAGCAATGAGCAGTTCTTC
TRBJ2-1 | - | TRBV7-8 | TRBD2 | CASSLASGRGAYNEQFF | TGTGCCAGCAGCTTAGCTAGCGGGAGAGGGGCCTACAATGAGCAGTTCTTC
TRBJ2-1 | many | TRBV12-3/TRBV12-4 | - | CASTEGANEQFF | TGTGCCAGCACGGAGGGGGCGAATGAGCAGTTCTTC
TRBJ1-4 | - | TRBV12-3/TRBV12-4 | - | CASSQQGEKLFF | TGTGCCAGCAGTCAACAAGGGGAAAAACTGTTTTTT
TRBJ2-1 | - | TRBV24-1 | - | CATRHRDSYNEQFF | TGTGCCACCCGCCATCGGGACTCCTACAATGAGCAGTTCTTC
TRBJ1-2 | - | TRBV7-9 | - | CASSVGGAGYGYTF | TGTGCCAGCAGCGTCGGTGGGGCCGGCTATGGCTACACCTTC
TRBJ2-3 | few | TRBV11-2 | - | CASSLGGEADTQYF | TGTGCCAGCAGCTTAGGTGGGGAGGCAGATACGCAGTATTTT
TRBJ2-2 | - | TRBV10-3 | - | CAMAPRGPNTRELFF | TGTGCCATGGCACCTCGGGGGCCGAACACCAGGGAGCTGTTTTTT
TRBJ2-7 | - | TRBV7-2 | - | CASSFLAEQYF | TGTGCCAGCAGCTTTCTGGCCGAGCAGTACTTC
TRBJ2-7 | few | TRBV5-1 | TRBD1 | CASSVSGTGVSNEQYF | TGCGCCAGCAGCGTCTCCGGGACAGGGGTGTCCAACGAGCAGTACTTC
TRBJ2-3 | many | TRBV7-2 | TRBD2 | CASSSWTSLDTQYF | TGTGCCAGCAGCTCTTGGACTAGCTTGGATACGCAGTATTTT
TRBJ1-2 | - | TRBV12-3/TRBV12-4 | - | CASSLHGQNYGYTF | TGTGCCAGCAGTTTACATGGACAGAACTATGGCTACACCTTC
TRBJ2-5 | - | TRBV3-1 | - | CASSQKRAGTQYF | TGTGCCAGCAGCCAAAAGAGAGCAGGGACCCAGTACTTC
TRBJ2-5 | - | TRBV20-1 | TRBD1 | CSAITGAQETQYF | TGCAGTGCCATAACAGGGGCCCAAGAGACCCAGTACTTC
TRBJ1-1 | - | TRBV2 | - | CASSEAGENTEAFF | TGTGCCAGCAGTGAAGCGGGGGAGAACACTGAAGCTTTCTTT
TRBJ1-5 | few | TRBV12-5 | - | CASAPGGFQPQHF | TGTGCTAGTGCCCCTGGAGGGTTTCAGCCCCAGCATTTT
TRBJ1-4 | many | TRBV28 | - | CASSLWGANEKLFF | TGTGCCAGCAGTTTATGGGGGGCTAATGAAAAACTGTTTTTT
TRBJ2-5 | few | TRBV6-2/TRBV6-3 | - | CASLGGNKETQYF | TGTGCCAGTCTTGGCGGGAACAAAGAGACCCAGTACTTC